These 30 T cell receptor beta chains came from one sample sequenced in a study of CD8 T cells in ankylosing spondylitis. Whole-study results and caveats: A TCR beta motif of eight or nine highly homologous variants seemed to mark ankylosing spondylitis blood.

TCRdb itself ran the 5' RACE reads through MiXCR, one entry per CDR3 protein. This sample has 450,000 or so distinct CDR3 sequences; 26% occur once, and the top ten carry about 1%. For these TCRs, the target antigens are not known. Sequencing was done on a sample of blood, either unsorted or a sorted T cell fraction (not recorded which). Receptors were obtained from a male donor with ankylosing spondylitis.

This clonotype occurred many times. The rearrangement joins TRBV12-3 or TRBV12-4 to TRBJ2-7, with D hard to call. The CDR3 is made up of 12 amino acids. The V gene lost 5 bases and the J gene lost 0 bases, with 5 bases spanning the gap. The CDR3 loop is CASSRTSYEQYF. CDR3 DNA sequence: TGTGCCAGCAGTCGGACCTCCTACGAGCAGTACTTC.

The gene calls are TRBV20-1 and TRBJ2-7; 12 bases align to TRBD2. The J segment lost 3 bases and the V segment lost 3 bases, leaving 6 bases of the junction unmatched. Germline lookup yields CDR1 DFQATT and CDR2 SNEGSKA (reference sequence). This CDR3 has 15 amino acids. CDR3 sequence (DNA): TGCAGTGCTAGTGGAGGACTAGCGGGAATCTACGAGCAGTACTTC. Translating it yields CSASGGLAGIYEQYF.

The V gene is TRBV20-1, the J gene TRBJ2-1, with D uncertain. The CDR3 length is 13 residues. Trimming took off 0 bases at V and 4 bases at J, with 7 bases between the two ends. Germline CDR1 DFQATT, CDR2 SNEGSKA (reference sequence). CDR3 sequence: CSARDLQYNEQFF. In nucleotides, the CDR3 is TGCAGTGCTAGAGATCTGCAATACAATGAGCAGTTCTTC.

The DNA of the CDR3 is TGTGCCACCAGTGATGTACAGGGGGCGGGTCAGCCCCAGCATTTT. This gives the protein CATSDVQGAGQPQHF. The chain combines TRBV24-1 with TRBJ1-5; 9 nucleotides match TRBD1. CDR1 and CDR2 (germline): KGHDR, SFDVKD. The CDR3 length is 15 residues. The V gene end was trimmed by 3 bases and the J gene end by 6 bases; junction bases not matched to a gene: 5.

The rearrangement links TRBV7-2 to TRBJ2-7; 8 bases match TRBD2. This CDR3 is 16 amino acids long. Losses at the gene ends were 2 bases for V and 2 bases for J; bases not matched to a gene: 8. Germline V lookup: CDR1 SGHTA, CDR2 FQGNSA. Written as DNA, the CDR3 is TGTGCCAGCAGCTTATGGGCGGGAGGTATGACCTACGAGCAGTACTTC. The encoded protein is CASSLWAGGMTYEQYF.

The genes are TRBV27 and TRBJ1-1; TRBD1 matches at 7 bases. V gave up 4 bases and J gave up 1 base; unmatched junction bases: 6. The CDR3 is made up of 15 amino acids. Looked up from germline, CDR1 is MNHEY and CDR2 is SMNVEV (reference sequence). DNA for the CDR3: TGTGCCAGCAGTTCCCCGACAGGGTGGAACACTGAAGCTTTCTTT. It translates to CASSSPTGWNTEAFF.

J is TRBJ2-3 and V is TRBV4-1; TRBD2 matches at 9 bases. This CDR3 is built from 16 residues. With V trimmed by 1 base and J by 5 bases, 7 bases remained unmatched. CDR1 is MGHRA, CDR2 YSYEKL, per germline. CDR3 region: CASSQAPTSGRDTQYF. The CDR3, as DNA: TGCGCCAGCAGCCAAGCCCCGACTAGCGGACGAGATACGCAGTATTTT.

The CDR3 region is CASSQGSVDEAFF. The CDR3 bases are TGTGCCAGCAGCCAAGGGTCAGTCGATGAAGCTTTCTTT. The V call is TRBV3-1, the J call TRBJ1-1; D gene unclear. From germline, CDR1 is LGHDT and CDR2 YNNKEL (reference sequence). The CDR3 length is 13 residues. V shed 1 base and J shed 7 bases, with 10 bases lying between them.

This rearrangement joins TRBV27 to TRBJ1-1, with D hard to call. V was cut by 0 bases and J by 0 bases, with 8 bases left in between. Germline V gene lookup returns CDR1 MNHEY and CDR2 SMNVEV (reference sequence). The CDR3 runs to 15 residues. In DNA form, the CDR3 reads TGTGCCAGCAGTTTATCGTTTACGCTGAACACTGAAGCTTTCTTT. This gives the protein CASSLSFTLNTEAFF.

Only a few counts were recorded for this clonotype. This chain links TRBV10-3 with TRBJ1-5, with 7 bases aligning to TRBD1. J lost 3 bases, V lost 6 bases, and 2 bases had no gene match. Germline CDR1 ENHRY, CDR2 SYGVKD. The CDR3 is 13 residues long. CDR3 loop: CAISTGDNQPQHF. The CDR3 DNA reads TGTGCCATCAGCACAGGGGACAATCAGCCCCAGCATTTT.

This clonotype occurred many times. The rearrangement joins TRBV5-1 to TRBJ2-1; 7 bases fit TRBD1. Germline V lookup: CDR1 SGHRS, CDR2 YFSETQ. The CDR3 totals 14 residues. With V trimmed by 2 bases and J by 6 bases, 5 bases remained unmatched. CDR3 bases: TGCGCCAGCAGCTTAGGCCAGGGGGTCAATGAGCAGTTCTTC. Protein product: CASSLGQGVNEQFF.

This clonotype was seen a handful of times. The CDR3 sequence is CASSDLAGSTDTQYF. CDR3 DNA sequence: TGTGCCAGCAGCGACCTAGCGGGGAGCACAGATACGCAGTATTTT. The V and J genes are TRBV9 and TRBJ2-3, with TRBD2 matching 9 bases. This CDR3 is built from 15 residues. Losses at the gene ends were 3 bases for V and 0 bases for J; bases not matched to a gene: 2. Germline V gives CDR1 SGDLS, CDR2 YYNGEE.

The V and J genes are TRBV6-1 and TRBJ2-7; 7 nucleotides align to TRBD2. CDR1 is MNHNS and CDR2 is SASEGT in the germline V gene. This CDR3 region has 13 residues. J gave up 4 bases and V 8 bases, and 8 bases lay outside the gene matches. The CDR3 spells CASRGRDSYEQYV. CDR3 bases: TGTGCCAGCCGAGGGAGGGATTCGTACGAGCAGTACGTC.

V gene TRBV20-1 combines with J gene TRBJ1-3, with a tentative D call TRBD1 (5 bases). Trimming cost V 0 bases and J 0 bases, with 9 bases left between them. The CDR3 is made up of 15 amino acids. In germline, CDR1 is DFQATT, CDR2 SNEGSKA (reference sequence). This CDR3 is CSARDGGASGNTIYF. In DNA form, the CDR3 reads TGCAGTGCTAGAGACGGAGGGGCCTCTGGAAACACCATATATTTT.

This clonotype occurred many times. The V call is TRBV5-1, the J call TRBJ2-1; D might be TRBD1 (5 bases). V lost 2 bases and J lost 0, with 9 bases in between. In germline, CDR1 is SGHRS, CDR2 YFSETQ. This CDR3 has 15 residues. CDR3 nucleotide sequence: TGCGCCAGCAGCTTTAAGGGGCCCTCCTACAATGAGCAGTTCTTC. This encodes CASSFKGPSYNEQFF.

This chain uses TRBV18 with TRBJ2-3; 7 bases map to TRBD2. The CDR3 has 15 amino acids. V trimming: 1 base; J trimming: 4 bases; junction bases outside the gene matches: 5. CDR1 and CDR2 from the germline V gene are KGHSH and LQKENI. The DNA for the CDR3 is TGTGCCAGCTCACCACGGGCGGGAGTCGCAGATACGCAGTATTTT. Protein: CASSPRAGVADTQYF.

This chain links TRBV5-1 with TRBJ2-1, with 9 bases aligning to TRBD2. V lost 2 bases and J lost 2; bases outside the gene matches: 5. Germline V gene lookup returns CDR1 SGHRS and CDR2 YFSETQ. This CDR3 is built from 16 residues. The CDR3 protein is CASSLILAGTYNEQFF. DNA for the CDR3: TGCGCCAGCAGCTTAATACTAGCGGGCACCTACAATGAGCAGTTCTTC.

The chain has TRBV4-2 and TRBJ2-4; possibly TRBD1 for D (5 bases). V was clipped by 0 bases and J by 7 bases, with 13 bases between them. This CDR3 has 15 amino acids. The germline gives CDR1 LGHNA, CDR2 YNFKEQ. This CDR3 is CASSQDSGQHNIQYF. The CDR3 nucleotides read TGTGCCAGCAGCCAAGACAGTGGACAACATAACATTCAGTACTTC.

The J gene is TRBJ1-3, the V gene TRBV11-2, with D unclear. V gave up 8 bases and J gave up 5 bases, with 13 bases separating them. Germline-derived CDR1 and CDR2 are SGHAT and FQNNGV. The CDR3 is 13 amino acids. The CDR3 DNA reads as TGTGCCAGCGAGAAAGACCGGCGAAACACCATATATTTT. It yields the protein CASEKDRRNTIYF.

J is TRBJ2-2 and V is TRBV24-1; D call uncertain. The germline gives CDR1 KGHDR, CDR2 SFDVKD. Trimming shortened V by 6 bases and J by 5 bases, and 9 bases separated the two germline ends. The CDR3 runs 13 residues. CDR3 in amino acids: CATSKPGTGELFF. The DNA for the CDR3 is TGTGCCACCAGTAAGCCCGGGACCGGGGAGCTGTTTTTT.

This clonotype was detected a few times. J is TRBJ1-5 and V is TRBV20-1; weak D call: TRBD1 (5 bases). The length of the CDR3 is 13 residues. Germline-derived CDR1 and CDR2 are DFQATT and SNEGSKA (reference sequence). V gave up 6 bases and J gave up 5 bases, with 14 bases separating them. The CDR3 region has the DNA TGCAGTGCCCGCAGGGATAACGATCAGCCCCAGCATTTT. Translation gives CSARRDNDQPQHF.

This clonotype was seen repeatedly, ten times or more. The chain employs TRBV7-2 and TRBJ2-1; D not resolved. The CDR3 contains 14 residues. V was clipped by 1 base and J by 9 bases, with 13 bases between them. Germline CDR1 and CDR2: SGHTA and FQGNSA. Here the CDR3 reads CASSLGGGTGEQFF. DNA of the CDR3: TGTGCCAGCAGCTTAGGTGGCGGAACGGGTGAGCAGTTCTTC.

This clonotype was detected a few times. The rearrangement uses TRBV19 and TRBJ2-1, with 7 bases that match TRBD1. Germline lookup yields CDR1 LNHDA and CDR2 SQIVND (reference sequence). The CDR3 consists of 13 residues. With V trimmed by 5 bases and J by 2 bases, 0 bases remained unmatched. This chain's CDR3 is CASSGQAYNEQFF. The CDR3 bases are TGTGCCAGTAGTGGACAGGCCTACAATGAGCAGTTCTTC. Supplemented by reference TRBV19 and TRBJ2-1, the full variable domain reads DGGITQSPKYLFRKEGQNVTLSCEQNLNHDAMYWYRQDPGQGLRLIYYSQIVNDFQKGDIAEGYSVSREKKESFPLTVTSAQKNPTAFYLCASSGQAYNEQFFGPGTRLTVL.

The chain recombines TRBV7-9 with TRBJ2-1; TRBD1 is a possible D gene (6 bases). V lost 6 bases and J 5 bases, leaving 14 bases between the germline ends. Germline CDR1 reads SEHNR; CDR2 reads FQNEAQ (reference sequence). The CDR3 totals 14 residues. The CDR3 is CASRPSTGNNEQFF. CDR3 nucleotides: TGTGCCAGCAGGCCCTCGACAGGAAACAATGAGCAGTTCTTC.

A few counts support this clonotype. The DNA for the CDR3 is TGCAGTGGCGCGGGACGAGGAGAGACCCAGTACTTC. The encoded protein is CSGAGRGETQYF. The chain carries TRBV20-1 and TRBJ2-5, with TRBD2 as a possible D gene (6 bases). This CDR3 is built from 12 residues. V dropped 7 bases and J dropped 4 bases, with 13 bases sitting between them. CDR1 DFQATT and CDR2 SNEGSKA come from the germline V gene (reference sequence).

This clonotype was observed a handful of times. The chain couples TRBV19 to TRBJ2-5; possibly TRBD2 for D (5 bases). V was pared by 1 base and J by 4 bases, with 10 bases between. This CDR3 spans 14 amino acids. The germline gives CDR1 LNHDA, CDR2 SQIVND (reference sequence). The DNA of the CDR3 is TGTGCCAGTAGTATAGCGGCCCGGGGAGAGACCCAGTACTTC. Protein product: CASSIAARGETQYF.

The chain employs TRBV7-9 and TRBJ1-1, with D possibly matching TRBD1 (6 bases). With 5 bases removed from V and 8 bases from J, the gap between germline ends came to 12 bases. Germline lookup yields CDR1 SEHNR and CDR2 FQNEAQ (reference sequence). The CDR3 loop spans 12 amino acids. The CDR3 nucleotides are TGTGCCAGCAGCGCTAACAGGGCAGAAGCTTTCTTT. Residues: CASSANRAEAFF.

This clonotype was seen only a few times. This chain connects TRBV9 to TRBJ1-3; 8 nucleotides agree with TRBD1. In germline, CDR1 is SGDLS, CDR2 YYNGEE. The CDR3 length is 16 residues. The trim removed 2 bases at V and 0 bases at J, leaving 4 bases unmatched. CDR3 nucleotide sequence: TGTGCCAGCAGCGTGACAGGGGCCCTCTCTGGAAACACCATATATTTT. This translates into CASSVTGALSGNTIYF.

This chain connects TRBV18 to TRBJ1-1, with D unresolved. There are 12 residues in the CDR3. In germline, CDR1 is KGHSH, CDR2 LQKENI. The V end lost 8 bases, the J end lost 3 bases, and 10 bases lay between the germline ends. CDR3 nucleotide sequence: TGTGCCAGCCTCAAGGGCGACACTGAAGCTTTCTTT. Protein: CASLKGDTEAFF.

The chain links TRBV3-1 to TRBJ2-7, with TRBD2 matching 9 bases. CDR1 and CDR2 (germline): LGHDT, YNNKEL (reference sequence). V was pared by 3 bases and J by 2 bases, with 5 bases of the junction left unmatched. The CDR3 runs 15 residues. Here the CDR3 reads CASSQGSGSPYEQYF. CDR3 nucleotides: TGTGCCAGCAGCCAGGGTAGCGGGAGCCCCTACGAGCAGTACTTC.